This entry lists 2 T cell receptor beta chains sequenced from one sample in a study of radiation and T cells in renal cell carcinoma. The time point: blood 2 weeks post-SBRT. Treatment of the sample: 15 Gy SBRT to primary tumor, nephrectomy 4 weeks later. TCRdb keeps only in-frame clones here, not all; method: immunoSEQ multiplex PCR. The sample includes about 120,000 clones, 81% of them seen just once. The sample was blood, taken from a patient whose treatment included radiotherapy and nephrectomy. The receptors originated from a man in his fifties or sixties with renal cell carcinoma.

V gene TRBV28 combines with J gene TRBJ1-1; D remains ambiguous. Deletions cut 6 bases from V and 8 bases from J, with 16 bases between. Germline CDR1 reads MDHEN; CDR2 reads SYDVKM. The CDR3 length is 13 residues. In DNA, the CDR3 is TGTGCCAGCAGCCCACCGGGGATCCGGGAAGCTTTCTTT. Translated: CASSPPGIREAFF.

The chain recombines TRBV5-4 with TRBJ1-4, with 7 nucleotides matching TRBD1. After removal of 3 bases from V and 2 bases from J, the junction contained 4 bases not matched to a gene. The CDR3 runs to 15 residues. CDR1 and CDR2 (germline): SGHNT, YYREEE (reference sequence). CDR3 region: CASSSDRVTNEKLFF. CDR3 in DNA: TGTGCCAGCAGCTCCGACAGGGTTACTAATGAAAAACTGTTTTTT.